This is a list of T cell receptor beta chains from one sample in a study of blood T cell repertoires in COVID-19. Measured with immunoSEQ multiplex PCR; TCRdb has only the in-frame clones, and not every one. The table includes approximately 250,000 clones, around nine tenths detected once. Sequences were obtained from PBMCs or T cells enriched from blood (not recorded which). Receptors originate from a woman in her forties who had been exposed to COVID-19. The CDR3 runs from the conserved cysteine through the conserved F or W. D genes are given only for firm matches. Some rows mark clone size as missing; the rest say once, few, many or name a class of expanded clone.

J | D | size | V | CDR3 | DNA
TRBJ1-1 | TRBD1 | - | TRBV19 | CASSIRGLVNTEAFF | TGTGCCAGTAGTATAAGGGGGCTCGTGAACACTGAAGCTTTCTTT
TRBJ1-1 | - | - | TRBV9 | CASSVDLSGRGNTEAFF | TGTGCCAGCAGCGTAGACCTTTCTGGCAGGGGGAACACTGAAGCTTTCTTT
TRBJ2-3 | TRBD1 | - | TRBV19 | CASAWTGSADTQYF | TGTGCCAGTGCATGGACAGGGTCGGCAGATACGCAGTATTTT
TRBJ2-1 | TRBD1 | once | TRBV7-3 | CASSWGQGVEQFF | TGTGCCAGCAGCTGGGGACAGGGCGTTGAGCAGTTCTTC
TRBJ2-2 | - | - | TRBV20-1 | CSASEPRDSGELFF | TGCAGTGCTAGTGAACCAAGGGACTCCGGGGAGCTGTTTTTT
TRBJ2-1 | - | - | TRBV4-1 | CASSQSIAQSYNEQFF | TGCGCCAGCAGCCAAAGTATAGCCCAATCCTACAATGAGCAGTTCTTC
TRBJ1-3 | - | - | TRBV4-1 | CASSQTGFSGNTIYF | TGCGCCAGCAGCCAGACAGGTTTCTCTGGAAACACCATATATTTT
TRBJ2-5 | - | once | TRBV30 | CAWRGSGYQETQYF | TGTGCCTGGAGGGGCTCAGGGTACCAAGAGACCCAGTACTTC
TRBJ2-1 | - | - | TRBV4-1 | CASSPPGLGEQFF | TGCGCCAGCAGCCCTCCAGGTCTTGGTGAGCAGTTCTTC
TRBJ2-5 | TRBD2 | - | TRBV7-7 | CASSHSSGGARETQYF | TGTGCCAGCAGCCATTCTAGCGGGGGGGCCAGGGAGACCCAGTACTTC
TRBJ1-4 | - | many | TRBV15 | CATAGRGEKLFF | TGTGCCACCGCCGGAAGGGGTGAAAAACTGTTTTTT
TRBJ1-1 | - | once | TRBV27 | CASSPPGQGGRAFF | TGTGCCAGCAGCCCACCGGGCCAGGGTGGCCGTGCTTTCTTT
TRBJ1-2 | TRBD1 | once | TRBV5-6 | CASSSAGGDNYGYTF | TGTGCCAGCAGTTCCGCAGGGGGCGACAACTATGGCTACACCTTC
TRBJ2-3 | - | - | TRBV5-4 | CASSFGQSSTDTQYF | TGTGCCAGCAGCTTTGGTCAGTCGAGCACAGATACGCAGTATTTT
TRBJ1-2 | - | once | TRBV7-9 | CASSSVGPVGGYTF | TGTGCCAGCAGCTCCGTGGGGCCAGTGGGTGGCTACACCTTC
TRBJ2-1 | - | - | TRBV24-1 | CATSEPPGPRNNEQFF | TGTGCCACCAGTGAACCCCCAGGGCCGCGTAACAATGAGCAGTTCTTC
TRBJ1-2 | TRBD1 | once | TRBV19 | CASSISGTGTDGYTF | TGTGCCAGTAGTATAAGTGGGACAGGGACGGATGGCTACACCTTC
TRBJ2-5 | - | once | TRBV29-1 | CSVAPRDSQETQYF | TGCAGCGTTGCCCCGCGGGACAGCCAAGAGACCCAGTACTTC
TRBJ1-5 | - | - | TRBV28 | CASSFGGVQPQHF | TGTGCCAGCAGTTTCGGCGGGGTTCAGCCCCAGCATTTT
TRBJ2-7 | TRBD1 | - | TRBV12-3/TRBV12-4 | CASSSGTVKYF | TGTGCCAGCAGCTCCGGGACAGTGAAGTACTTC
TRBJ2-7 | TRBD2 | - | TRBV7-2 | CASSASGGAAYEQYF | TGTGCCAGCAGCGCCAGCGGGGGGGCCGCCTACGAGCAGTACTTC
TRBJ1-1 | - | - | TRBV7-7 | CASSFAGAVGGTEAFF | TGTGCCAGCAGCTTTGCTGGAGCGGTTGGTGGTACTGAAGCTTTCTTT
TRBJ2-7 | TRBD1 | - | TRBV18 | CASSAQTGTGTYEQYF | TGTGCCAGCTCAGCTCAAACCGGGACAGGTACCTACGAGCAGTACTTC
TRBJ2-2 | - | - | TRBV7-2 | CASSFGSFTGELFF | TGTGCCAGCAGCTTTGGGAGTTTTACCGGGGAGCTGTTTTTT
TRBJ2-1 | TRBD2 | - | TRBV9 | CASSVEGGGNEQFF | TGTGCCAGCAGCGTAGAAGGCGGGGGGAATGAGCAGTTCTTC
TRBJ1-6 | - | - | TRBV7-9 | CASSLPWGRSNSPLHF | TGTGCCAGCAGCCTACCTTGGGGGAGGTCAAATTCACCCCTCCACTTT
TRBJ2-1 | - | - | TRBV18 | CASSPGATSPYNEQFF | TGTGCCAGCTCACCAGGGGCTACCTCCCCCTACAATGAGCAGTTCTTC
TRBJ1-4 | - | few | TRBV10-3 | CAISVSATNEKLFF | TGTGCCATCAGTGTCAGCGCAACTAATGAAAAACTGTTTTTT
TRBJ2-5 | - | - | TRBV3-1/TRBV3-2 | CASSQGIETQYF | TGTGCCAGCAGCCAAGGTATAGAGACCCAGTACTTC
TRBJ1-5 | - | few | TRBV28 | CASSGGGNQPQHF | TGTGCCAGCAGTGGAGGCGGCAATCAGCCCCAGCATTTT
TRBJ1-1 | - | - | TRBV3-1/TRBV3-2 | CASSPMSISEAFF | TGTGCCAGCAGCCCTATGTCGATATCTGAAGCTTTCTTT
TRBJ2-2 | TRBD1 | once | TRBV14 | CASSRNRGRDTGELFF | TGTGCCAGCAGCCGAAACAGGGGGCGGGACACCGGGGAGCTGTTTTTT
TRBJ1-2 | - | - | TRBV28 | CASSRSARYGYTF | TGTGCCAGCAGTCGGTCCGCTCGCTATGGCTACACCTTC
TRBJ1-1 | TRBD1 | - | TRBV6-5 | CASSWGQLNTEAFF | TGTGCCAGCAGTTGGGGACAGCTCAACACTGAAGCTTTCTTT
TRBJ1-4 | - | - | TRBV7-9 | CASSPSSGLHEKLFF | TGTGCCAGCAGCCCATCATCAGGTTTACATGAAAAACTGTTTTTT
TRBJ2-3 | - | - | TRBV25-1 | CASSETESTDTQYF | TGTGCCAGCAGTGAAACCGAGAGCACAGATACGCAGTATTTT
TRBJ1-1 | - | - | TRBV27 | CASSYLQGWGTEAFF | TGTGCCAGCAGTTACCTACAGGGATGGGGCACTGAAGCTTTCTTT
TRBJ2-2 | - | - | TRBV13 | CASSLGRVYTGELFF | TGTGCCAGCAGCTTAGGCAGGGTCTACACCGGGGAGCTGTTTTTT
TRBJ1-1 | TRBD1 | - | TRBV4-2 | CASSQDRVVQGTMNTEAFF | TGTGCCAGCAGCCAAGATCGCGTCGTACAGGGGACAATGAACACTGAAGCTTTCTTT
TRBJ1-6 | - | - | TRBV2 | CASSEVGEGEFSPLHF | TGTGCCAGCAGTGAAGTCGGAGAGGGGGAATTCTCACCCCTCCACTTT
TRBJ1-6 | - | - | TRBV4-1 | CASSQETPHGGNNSPLHF | TGCGCCAGCAGCCAGGAAACTCCGCATGGAGGGAATAATTCACCCCTCCACTTT
TRBJ1-1 | - | - | TRBV7-9 | CASSFEANTEAFF | TGTGCCAGCAGCTTCGAAGCGAACACTGAAGCTTTCTTT
TRBJ2-3 | - | - | TRBV19 | CASSILGAGDTQYF | TGTGCCAGTAGTATACTGGGTGCAGGGGATACGCAGTATTTT
TRBJ2-1 | TRBD2 | - | TRBV15 | CATSRDRTSRYNEQFF | TGTGCCACCAGCAGAGATCGGACTAGCCGGTACAATGAGCAGTTCTTC